The subject of this entry is one T cell receptor beta chain. The antigen remains undetermined. The sample belongs to a study of cytomegalovirus exposure and HLA in healthy donors. Across the whole study: It was reported in a later analysis that the 100 to 150 validation repertoires used the same platform as the approximately 600 first-cohort repertoires. Notes on the study in general: Confirmation was obtained in vitro that a few CMV-associated chains are specific for CMV antigens. Later, an analysis found that TCR clusters from the first cohort tended to co-occur in the roughly 110 validation repertoires.

Only in-frame clones appear in the TCRdb table, and some are missing; sequencing was by immunoSEQ multiplex PCR. Here the sample spans under 100,000 clones, approximately 81% being singletons. There are 14 residues in the CDR3. Between the trimmed V and J ends, which lost 4 bases and 5 bases, there was a span of 14 bases. From germline, CDR1 is SSHAT and CDR2 FNYEAQ (reference sequence). This chain links TRBV7-7 with TRBJ2-5; TRBD2 is a possible D gene (6 bases). The sequenced sample consisted of PBMCs. The receptor was derived from a woman in her late teens or twenties in good health and CMV-seropositive. CDR3 region: CASSSTGLMETQYF. CDR3 in DNA: TGTGCCAGCAGCTCCACAGGACTAATGGAGACCCAGTACTTC.